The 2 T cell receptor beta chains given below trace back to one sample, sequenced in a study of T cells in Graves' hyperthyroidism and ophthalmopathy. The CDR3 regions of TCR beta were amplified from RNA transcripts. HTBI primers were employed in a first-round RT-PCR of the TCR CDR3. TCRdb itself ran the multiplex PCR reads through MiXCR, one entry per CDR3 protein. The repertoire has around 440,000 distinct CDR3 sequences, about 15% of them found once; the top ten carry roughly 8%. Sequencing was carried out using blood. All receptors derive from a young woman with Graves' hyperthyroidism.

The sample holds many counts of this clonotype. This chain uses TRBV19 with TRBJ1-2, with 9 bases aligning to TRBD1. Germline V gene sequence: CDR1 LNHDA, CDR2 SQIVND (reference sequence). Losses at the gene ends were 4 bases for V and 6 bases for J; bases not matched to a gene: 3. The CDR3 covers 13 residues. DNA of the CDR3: TGTGCCAGTAGTAGGACAGGGGATGATGGCTACACCTTC. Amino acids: CASSRTGDDGYTF.

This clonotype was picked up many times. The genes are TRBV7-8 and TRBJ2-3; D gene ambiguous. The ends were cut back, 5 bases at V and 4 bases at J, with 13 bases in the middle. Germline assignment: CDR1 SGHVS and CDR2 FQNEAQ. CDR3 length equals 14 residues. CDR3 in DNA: TGTGCCAGCAGCCAAGAATACGATCCAGATACGCAGTATTTT. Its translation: CASSQEYDPDTQYF.